This note documents a single T cell receptor (beta chain) sequence. In terms of age and location, participants ranged from roughly 18 to 90 years and lived in about two dozen US areas. Participant reports of clinical history set cohort assignment. Repertoires were generated with immunoSEQ multiplex PCR, while TCRdb's copy carries only in-frame clones and drops some. The table has approximately 440,000 clones, roughly 88% seen once; the top ten hold 0.6%. The CDR3 loop spans 13 amino acids. Germline V CDR1 and CDR2: SQVTM, ANQGSEA. V was clipped by 6 bases and J by 1 base, with 12 bases between them. The data are from a study of blood T cell repertoires in COVID-19.

The chain combines TRBV29-1 with TRBJ1-1; D may be TRBD1 (5 bases). The sequenced sample consisted of PBMCs or T cells enriched from blood (not recorded which). This receptor was identified in a man between 18 and 29 years old who had recovered from COVID-19. In DNA, the CDR3 is TGCAGCGTCACCTGGGGGGGGAACACTGAAGCTTTCTTT. Its protein product is CSVTWGGNTEAFF.